These 20 T cell receptor beta chains were all obtained from the same sample, sequenced in a study of T cell responses to AZD1222 COVID-19 vaccine. Sequencing used immunoSEQ multiplex PCR; TCRdb keeps in-frame clones, though not all of them. Seen here are 100,000 to 150,000 clones, roughly nine tenths observed once, and the top ten hold under 4%. The material was peripheral blood, obtained on day 0 of AZD1222 vaccination. Every receptor here comes from an adult in good health.

The CDR3 region has the DNA TGTGCCAGCAGCCTGCCGGGGGACACGAATCAGCCCCAGCATTTT. Its protein is CASSLPGDTNQPQHF. The rearrangement uses TRBV7-9 and TRBJ1-5; tentatively, D is TRBD1 (6 bases). The germline V gene has CDR1 SEHNR and CDR2 FQNEAQ (reference sequence). Trimming removed 5 bases at V and 4 bases at J, with 15 bases between. This CDR3 has 15 residues.

J is TRBJ1-2 and V is TRBV6-5, with 9 bases matching TRBD1. Unmatched junction bases numbered 1, after V lost 5 bases and J lost 6 bases. There are 12 residues in the CDR3. The V gene's germline CDR1 is MNHEY and CDR2 SVGAGI. The CDR3 region is CASSRQGDGYTF. CDR3 nucleotides: TGTGCCAGCAGTAGACAGGGGGATGGCTACACCTTC.

The V and J genes are TRBV6-6 and TRBJ1-5; 8 bases agree with TRBD1. The V gene end was trimmed by 5 bases and the J gene end by 1 base; junction bases not matched to a gene: 7. Germline loops: CDR1 MNHNY, CDR2 SVGAGI (reference sequence). The CDR3 covers 16 residues. The CDR3 DNA reads as TGTGCCAGCAGTACCACGACAGGGGTGAGCAATCAGCCCCAGCATTTT. Its protein is CASSTTTGVSNQPQHF.

The rearrangement uses TRBV6-2 or TRBV6-3 and TRBJ2-7; D not resolved. The germline V gene has CDR1 MNHEY and CDR2 SVGEGT. CDR3 length: 15 residues. Trimming left V 0 bases short and J 3 bases short, with 12 bases between. Here the CDR3 reads CASSYSTLPNYEQYF. CDR3 in DNA: TGTGCCAGCAGTTACTCGACCCTCCCAAACTACGAGCAGTACTTC.

The V call is TRBV28, the J call TRBJ2-2; 13 bases agree with TRBD2. CDR1 is MDHEN, CDR2 SYDVKM, per germline. The CDR3 is 19 amino acids. V dropped 2 bases and J dropped 0; count of bases not matched to a gene: 6. In DNA form, the CDR3 reads TGTGCCAGCAGTTTAGCGGGACTAGCGGGGAAAGCGAACACCGGGGAGCTGTTTTTT. This translates into CASSLAGLAGKANTGELFF. The full variable domain, in which reference TRBV28 and TRBJ2-2 provide the parts outside the CDR3, is DVKVTQSSRYLVKRTGEKVFLECVQDMDHENMFWYRQDPGLGLRLIYFSYDVKMKEKGDIPEGYSVSREKKERFSLILESASTNQTSMYLCASSLAGLAGKANTGELFFGEGSRLTVL.

This chain uses TRBV27 with TRBJ1-5; tentatively, D is TRBD1 (5 bases). Trimming shortened V by 4 bases and J by 6 bases, and 13 bases separated the two germline ends. The CDR3 totals 14 residues. Germline CDR1 is MNHEY and CDR2 is SMNVEV (reference sequence). This CDR3 reads CASSSFRGSQPQHF. The CDR3 nucleotides are TGTGCCAGCAGTTCCTTTAGGGGTTCTCAGCCCCAGCATTTT.

The rearrangement joins TRBV5-5 to TRBJ1-2, with D perhaps TRBD1 (5 bases). This CDR3 comprises 15 residues. V was shortened by 7 bases and J by 0 bases, with 16 bases between the two germline ends. CDR1 SGHKS and CDR2 YYEKEE come from the germline V gene (reference sequence). CDR3 DNA: TGTGCCAGCCTGCCCTGGGGGGGAGCTAACTATGGCTACACCTTC. Translation: CASLPWGGANYGYTF.

The gene calls are TRBV27 and TRBJ2-5; the match to TRBD1 covers 11 bases. The CDR3 loop spans 13 amino acids. Germline V gene data show CDR1 as MNHEY and CDR2 as SMNVEV (reference sequence). The J segment lost 9 bases and the V segment lost 4 bases, leaving 4 bases of the junction unmatched. The CDR3, as DNA: TGTGCCAGCAGTTCTCCGGGACAGGGGGCCCAGTACTTC. Protein: CASSSPGQGAQYF.

This sequence joins TRBV5-1 and TRBJ2-3; a possible D gene is TRBD2 (5 bases). Trimming removed 3 bases from V and 4 bases from J, with 12 bases in between. The CDR3 totals 14 residues. CDR1 SGHRS and CDR2 YFSETQ come from the germline V gene. The DNA for the CDR3 is TGCGCCAGCAGCTCGGGGATCGGCGCAGATACGCAGTATTTT. Encoded protein: CASSSGIGADTQYF. The full variable domain, with the rest looked up from reference TRBV5-1 and TRBJ2-3, is KAGVTQTPRYLIKTRGQQVTLSCSPISGHRSVSWYQQTPGQGLQFLFEYFSETQRNKGNFPGRFSGRQFSNSRSEMNVSTLELGDSALYLCASSSGIGADTQYFGPGTRLTVL.

The chain recombines TRBV28 with TRBJ1-2, with 12 bases identical to TRBD1. The V and J ends lost 3 bases and 7 bases, in that order; junction bases with no gene match: 6. The germline V gene has CDR1 MDHEN and CDR2 SYDVKM. The CDR3 contains 15 residues. CDR3 DNA sequence: TGTGCCAGCAGTTTGCCCGGGACAGGGGGCCGTGGCTACACCTTC. Amino acids: CASSLPGTGGRGYTF.

The rearrangement links TRBV19 to TRBJ2-5; 11 bases line up with TRBD2. Germline assignment: CDR1 LNHDA and CDR2 SQIVND (reference sequence). The CDR3 covers 17 residues. V trimming: 6 bases; J trimming: 3 bases; junction bases outside the gene matches: 12. CDR3 DNA: TGTGCCAGTAGCTATAGCTCGACTAGCGGGGCTAAAGAGACCCAGTACTTC. Encoded protein: CASSYSSTSGAKETQYF.

On this clone: At one end, the junction sequence differs from germline, possibly due to a read error. The CDR3 loop is CASSSDLGLADYRRIF. The CDR3 nucleotides are TGTGCCAGCAGCAGTGACCTAGGACTAGCGGACTACCGTAGGATCTTC. This chain joins TRBV7-3 and TRBJ2-1; 10 bases match TRBD2. Germline V gene data show CDR1 as SGHTA and CDR2 as FQGTGA. This CDR3 contains 16 residues.

The rearrangement joins TRBV19 to TRBJ1-5, with D hard to call. V lost 4 bases and J lost 4, with 8 bases in between. The CDR3 is made up of 13 amino acids. Germline values: CDR1 LNHDA, CDR2 SQIVND (reference sequence). The CDR3 region is CASSSRANQPQHF. DNA for the CDR3: TGTGCCAGTAGTAGTAGAGCAAATCAGCCCCAGCATTTT. The whole variable domain, remainder taken from reference TRBV19 and TRBJ1-5, is DGGITQSPKYLFRKEGQNVTLSCEQNLNHDAMYWYRQDPGQGLRLIYYSQIVNDFQKGDIAEGYSVSREKKESFPLTVTSAQKNPTAFYLCASSSRANQPQHFGDGTRLSIL.

The gene calls are TRBV29-1 and TRBJ2-3, with D perhaps TRBD2 (7 bases). The germline V gene has CDR1 SQVTM and CDR2 ANQGSEA. The CDR3 totals 13 residues. V lost 6 bases, J lost 1 base, and 11 bases lay in between. CDR3 protein: CSVEGGGTDTQYF. The CDR3 DNA reads as TGCAGCGTGGAGGGGGGGGGCACAGATACGCAGTATTTT.

In DNA, the CDR3 is TGTGCCAGCAGTTTTTCCCAAAGAAGAGGCGGGGGGTGGCAGGGCGGAGGCTACACCTTC. Translated, it gives CASSFSQRRGGGWQGGGYTF. This chain uses TRBV28 with TRBJ1-2; perhaps TRBD1 as D (5 bases). There are 20 residues in the CDR3. V gave up 3 bases and J gave up 8 bases, with 34 bases separating them. Germline assignment: CDR1 MDHEN and CDR2 SYDVKM.

The chain employs TRBV6-6 and TRBJ2-3; unclear D gene. The CDR3 consists of 14 residues. Trimming left V 2 bases short and J 7 bases short, with 13 bases between. Germline CDR1 reads MNHNY; CDR2 reads SVGAGI (reference sequence). The CDR3 region is CASSYDLPAHTQYF. CDR3 DNA: TGTGCCAGCAGTTACGACCTCCCCGCGCATACGCAGTATTTT.

This clone was recorded only once. This rearrangement joins TRBV4-2 to TRBJ1-1, with D unclear. CDR1 and CDR2 from the germline V gene are LGHNA and YNFKEQ. V lost 4 bases, J lost 0 bases, and 12 bases lay in between. The CDR3 contains 15 residues. This CDR3 is CASSPSRGLNTEAFF. The CDR3 region has the DNA TGTGCCAGCAGCCCCAGTCGCGGTTTGAACACTGAAGCTTTCTTT.

This clone is judged medium-sized. This sequence joins TRBV27 and TRBJ2-7; D remains ambiguous. The V and J ends lost 6 bases and 5 bases respectively, with 20 bases between them. The germline CDR1 and CDR2 sequences are MNHEY and SMNVEV (reference sequence). The CDR3 spans 15 residues. The CDR3 protein is CASRKGLVHSHEQYF. The CDR3 bases are TGTGCCAGCAGGAAAGGGCTAGTCCATTCGCACGAGCAGTACTTC.

The table lists this clone with a few counts. The chain links TRBV5-1 to TRBJ2-7, with D maybe TRBD1 (5 bases). This CDR3 contains 15 residues. Germline V lookup: CDR1 SGHRS, CDR2 YFSETQ. Trimming removed 3 bases at V and 0 bases at J, with 13 bases between. The CDR3 DNA reads TGCGCCAGCAGCTCTGACAGTGTAAACTCCTACGAGCAGTACTTC. Translation: CASSSDSVNSYEQYF.

The chain combines TRBV5-8 with TRBJ1-3; D remains ambiguous. CDR1 is SGHTS and CDR2 is YDEGEE in the germline V gene. V dropped 5 bases and J dropped 2 bases, with 5 bases sitting between them. The CDR3 length is 12 residues. The chain's CDR3 is CASRQTGNTIYF. The CDR3 DNA reads TGTGCCAGCAGGCAGACTGGAAACACCATATATTTT.